This record covers a single T cell receptor (beta chain). The V and J ends lost 6 bases and 2 bases, in that order; junction bases with no gene match: 7. This CDR3 contains 15 residues. Germline CDR1 reads MNHEY; CDR2 reads SMNVEV (reference sequence). The data were taken from a study of blood T cell repertoires in COVID-19. As for the study in general: Samples of COVID-19 (acute and convalescent) were obtained from the United States, Italy and Spain. PBMCs, B-cell-depleted T cells, or T cells were the source of the cDNA or gDNA that made up the material.

The authors' processing: Reference gene primer amplification yielded estimated nucleated cell counts. Method: immunoSEQ multiplex PCR; TCRdb's copy keeps in-frame clones and lacks some. V, J and clone size are those of that table, while D and trimming were read from the DNA. The table lists about 180,000 clones, approximately 78% of them singletons. The J gene is TRBJ1-5, the V gene TRBV27, with 7 nucleotides matching TRBD1. Input material: peripheral blood. The receptor's source is a woman older than 75 with COVID-19, enrolled during active disease. The CDR3 nucleotides are TGTGCCAGCAGACCGACAGGGAGGCGCAATCAGCCCCAGCATTTT. This sequence encodes CASRPTGRRNQPQHF.